One sample yielded the 25 T cell receptor beta chains listed below, sequenced in a study of OX40 agonist ivuxolimab in advanced cancers. Profiled with immunoSEQ multiplex PCR; TCRdb holds only in-frame clones, not every one. The table has tens of thousands of clones, around 87% seen once. Sequences were derived from CD4+ or CD8+ T cells sorted from blood, sampled in a trial of the OX40 agonist ivuxolimab. The receptor source for this set is an adult with an advanced solid tumor such as melanoma, head and neck, liver or kidney cancer.

V and J are TRBV6-1 and TRBJ2-1; weak D call: TRBD2 (5 bases). V was pared by 0 bases and J by 14 bases, with 14 bases between. This CDR3 region has 13 residues. Germline V gene lookup returns CDR1 MNHNS and CDR2 SASEGT. CDR3 residues: CASSEAPPREEFF. CDR3 DNA sequence: TGTGCCAGCAGTGAAGCCCCCCCCCGGGAAGAGTTCTTC.

This chain uses TRBV6-6 with TRBJ1-6; D remains unclear. This CDR3 comprises 13 residues. Germline-derived CDR1 and CDR2 are MNHNY and SVGAGI (reference sequence). V gave up 7 bases and J gave up 7 bases, with 11 bases separating them. The CDR3 nucleotides read TGTGCCAGCAATCCCCTGGGGAATTCACCCCTCCACTTT. Its protein product is CASNPLGNSPLHF.

This clone has only a few counts. The chain carries TRBV29-1 and TRBJ1-1; a weak D match, TRBD1 (5 bases). The length of the CDR3 is 14 residues. V dropped 1 base and J dropped 0 bases, with 9 bases sitting between them. Germline lookup yields CDR1 SQVTM and CDR2 ANQGSEA. The CDR3 sequence: CSVEVGQLNTEAFF. The CDR3 DNA is TGCAGCGTTGAAGTAGGACAACTGAACACTGAAGCTTTCTTT.

The table lists this clone with a count of one. This chain connects TRBV10-3 to TRBJ2-7; 10 positions agree with TRBD1. V shed 11 bases and J 9 bases; nucleotides not matched to a gene: 13. Per the germline V gene, CDR1 is ENHRY and CDR2 is SYGVKD. The length of the CDR3 is 13 residues. The CDR3 spells CASFDRTGGVQYF. The DNA for the CDR3 is TGTGCCTCCTTCGATCGGACAGGGGGGGTGCAGTACTTC.

The chain couples TRBV7-9 to TRBJ1-1; D is unresolved. The V end lost 5 bases, the J end lost 0 bases, and 13 bases lay between the germline ends. This CDR3 comprises 15 residues. Per the germline V gene, CDR1 is SEHNR and CDR2 is FQNEAQ (reference sequence). In nucleotides, the CDR3 is TGTGCCAGCAGCCCAAGAGGCCAGATGAACACTGAAGCTTTCTTT. Protein: CASSPRGQMNTEAFF.

The CDR3 region is CASSLEATYEQYF. DNA for the CDR3: TGTGCCAGTAGTCTGGAGGCGACCTACGAGCAGTACTTC. V is TRBV19 and J is TRBJ2-7; TRBD2 might be the D (5 bases). The germline CDR1 and CDR2 sequences are LNHDA and SQIVND (reference sequence). The CDR3 runs to 13 residues. The V end was cut by 5 bases, the J end by 2 bases, with 10 bases between.

The chain combines TRBV5-6 with TRBJ2-3, with D perhaps TRBD1 or TRBD2 (5 bases each). Trimming took off 3 bases at V and 3 bases at J, with 14 bases between the two ends. Germline lookup yields CDR1 SGHDT and CDR2 YYEEEE. The CDR3 consists of 15 residues. The CDR3 here is CASSSGRYSTDTQYF. The CDR3 region has the DNA TGTGCCAGCAGCTCGGGACGATACAGTACAGATACGCAGTATTTT.

The gene calls are TRBV4-3 and TRBJ2-1, with 7 positions matching TRBD2. Per the germline V gene, CDR1 is LGHNA and CDR2 is YSLEER. V dropped 4 bases and J dropped 9; count of bases not matched to a gene: 6. The CDR3 spans 13 residues. Here the CDR3 reads CASSPGLGTEQFF. DNA of the CDR3: TGCGCCAGCAGCCCCGGACTAGGTACTGAGCAGTTCTTC.

The chain couples TRBV7-9 to TRBJ2-7; 16 bases align to TRBD2. The V segment lost 5 bases and the J segment 2 bases; nucleotides outside the gene matches: 3. CDR1 and CDR2 from the germline V gene are SEHNR and FQNEAQ (reference sequence). CDR3 length: 16 residues. The CDR3: CASSPGTSGRAYEQYF. The CDR3 region has the DNA TGTGCCAGCAGCCCCGGGACTAGCGGGAGGGCCTACGAGCAGTACTTC.

This clone was detected only once. V gene TRBV4-3 combines with J gene TRBJ2-7, with D unclear. CDR1 and CDR2 (germline): LGHNA, YSLEER. V was trimmed by 0 bases and J by 0 bases, leaving 6 bases between them. CDR3 length: 14 residues. CDR3 in amino acids: CASSQDHSSYEQYF. CDR3 coding DNA: TGCGCCAGCAGCCAAGATCACAGCTCCTACGAGCAGTACTTC.

The V gene is TRBV6-1, the J gene TRBJ2-7; 7 bases align to TRBD1. The CDR3 has 15 amino acids. Germline V CDR1 and CDR2: MNHNS, SASEGT. Unmatched junction bases numbered 11, after V lost 3 bases and J lost 6 bases. In DNA form, the CDR3 reads TGTGCCAGCAGTGAGGCGTGGACAGGACCCATCGAGCAGTACTTC. Translating gives CASSEAWTGPIEQYF.

The rearrangement joins TRBV5-1 to TRBJ2-7, with 11 bases lining up with TRBD1. V was pared by 3 bases and J by 0 bases, with 8 bases of the junction left unmatched. This CDR3 spans 17 amino acids. The germline V gene has CDR1 SGHRS and CDR2 YFSETQ. DNA for the CDR3: TGCGCCAGCAGCTCGCCGAGGGGACAGGGGGTCTCCTACGAGCAGTACTTC. It encodes CASSSPRGQGVSYEQYF.

CDR3 sequence reads: CASSLGGGTDTQYF. CDR3 in DNA: TGCGCCAGCAGCCTAGGGGGGGGCACAGATACGCAGTATTTT. The chain couples TRBV4-3 to TRBJ2-3; a weak D match, TRBD2 (7 bases). Trimming shortened V by 4 bases and J by 1 base, and 9 bases separated the two germline ends. CDR1 is LGHNA and CDR2 is YSLEER in the germline V gene. The CDR3 loop spans 14 amino acids.

The count of this clone is one. This CDR3 is also generated by other DNA sequences in the sample. The V call is TRBV5-4, the J call TRBJ2-2, with unresolved D. The CDR3 runs to 12 residues. Per germline, CDR1 SGHNT and CDR2 YYREEE (reference sequence). Trimming shortened V by 4 bases and J by 6 bases, and 7 bases separated the two germline ends. The CDR3 nucleotides read TGTGCCAGCAGCCGTCCCCCCGGGGAGCTGTTTTTT. It translates to CASSRPPGELFF.

The chain employs TRBV19 and TRBJ2-7, with D perhaps matching TRBD1 (6 bases). Trimming left V 5 bases short and J 4 bases short, with 18 bases between. The germline CDR1 and CDR2 sequences are LNHDA and SQIVND (reference sequence). The CDR3 consists of 15 residues. In DNA form, the CDR3 reads TGTGCCAGTAGTTTCCAAGGGGGTTTCGAGTACGAGCAGTACTTC. Its protein is CASSFQGGFEYEQYF.

The chain links TRBV4-3 to TRBJ2-3; TRBD1 is a possible D gene (5 bases). Germline V gene sequence: CDR1 LGHNA, CDR2 YSLEER. This CDR3 is 16 amino acids long. Trimming stripped 0 bases from V and 5 bases from J, with 15 bases between. The CDR3 loop is CASSQDFQGLGDTQYF. CDR3 DNA: TGCGCCAGCAGCCAAGATTTCCAGGGCCTTGGAGATACGCAGTATTTT.

V is TRBV11-2 and J is TRBJ1-1; no definite D call. The CDR3 is 14 amino acids. V gave up 5 bases and J gave up 3 bases, with 13 bases separating them. Germline V gene lookup returns CDR1 SGHAT and CDR2 FQNNGV. The CDR3 sequence: CASSALTEDTEAFF. The CDR3 bases are TGTGCCAGCAGCGCCTTGACGGAAGACACTGAAGCTTTCTTT. Combining the CDR3 with reference TRBV11-2 and TRBJ1-1 gives the whole variable domain EAGVAQSPRYKIIEKRQSVAFWCNPISGHATLYWYQQILGQGPKLLIQFQNNGVVDDSQLPKDRFSAERLKGVDSTLKIQPAKLEDSAVYLCASSALTEDTEAFFGQGTRLTVV.

The V gene is TRBV6-6, the J gene TRBJ1-3, with 7 nucleotides matching TRBD1. Germline CDR1 MNHNY, CDR2 SVGAGI (reference sequence). This CDR3 contains 15 residues. Trimming removed 5 bases from V and 4 bases from J; junction bases left unmatched: 8. Here the CDR3 reads CASSRQGLTGNTIYF. DNA for the CDR3: TGTGCCAGCAGTCGACAGGGATTAACAGGAAACACCATATATTTT.

The table lists this clone with a few counts. The chain is built from TRBV2 and TRBJ1-2; D is unresolved. CDR3 size: 14 residues. Trimming cost V 3 bases and J 4 bases, with 12 bases left between them. The germline V gene has CDR1 SNHLY and CDR2 FYNNEI. The CDR3 DNA sequence: TGTGCCAGCAGTGACAGGCTTGGCCTCTATGGCTACACCTTC. This sequence encodes CASSDRLGLYGYTF.

V is TRBV30 and J is TRBJ2-1; TRBD1 might be the D (6 bases). Trimming cost V 2 bases and J 4 bases, with 12 bases left between them. The CDR3 runs 14 residues. Germline assignment: CDR1 GTSNPN and CDR2 SVGIG (reference sequence). CDR3 region: CAWSSGVIYNEQFF. CDR3 DNA: TGTGCCTGGAGTTCAGGGGTTATTTACAATGAGCAGTTCTTC.

The chain carries TRBV9 and TRBJ2-7; D is unresolved. CDR3 size: 13 residues. V was pared by 0 bases and J by 6 bases, with 10 bases between. The V gene's germline CDR1 is SGDLS and CDR2 YYNGEE. CDR3 sequence: CASSVAGGSEQYF. The DNA for the CDR3 is TGTGCCAGCAGCGTAGCTGGCGGAAGCGAGCAGTACTTC.

The chain couples TRBV5-6 to TRBJ2-5, with TRBD2 matching 7 bases. The CDR3 extends over 14 amino acids. CDR1 and CDR2 (germline): SGHDT, YYEEEE. The V segment lost 1 base and the J segment 5 bases; nucleotides outside the gene matches: 5. The CDR3: CASSLSQGGETQYF. DNA of the CDR3: TGTGCCAGCAGCTTGAGTCAGGGAGGGGAGACCCAGTACTTC.

The chain has TRBV7-2 and TRBJ1-3; D is uncertain. Trimming removed 1 base from V and 8 bases from J, with 12 bases in between. The CDR3 extends over 14 amino acids. The germline V gene has CDR1 SGHTA and CDR2 FQGNSA. CDR3 loop: CASSLEAAWDTIYF. CDR3 nucleotide sequence: TGTGCCAGCAGCTTAGAAGCCGCGTGGGACACCATATATTTT.

The chain uses TRBV7-6 and TRBJ2-5; 11 nucleotides agree with TRBD2. Germline CDR1 SGHVS, CDR2 FNYEAQ. Unmatched junction bases numbered 9, after V lost 0 bases and J lost 9 bases. This CDR3 comprises 16 residues. The DNA of the CDR3 is TGTGCCAGCAGCTTAGCTGGGACTAGCGGCAGTATGGCCCAGTACTTC. Its translation is CASSLAGTSGSMAQYF. Based on the CDR3 plus reference TRBV7-6 and TRBJ2-5, the full variable domain is GAGVSQSPRYKVTKRGQDVALRCDPISGHVSLYWYRQALGQGPEFLTYFNYEAQQDKSGLPNDRFSAERPEGSISTLTIQRTEQRDSAMYRCASSLAGTSGSMAQYFGPGTRLLVL.

V and J are TRBV7-6 and TRBJ1-2; 9 bases fit TRBD1. J lost 5 bases, V lost 0 bases, and 7 bases had no gene match. The CDR3 runs 16 residues. Germline loops: CDR1 SGHVS, CDR2 FNYEAQ. The CDR3 here is CASSLAHGQGRYGYTF. CDR3 DNA sequence: TGTGCCAGCAGCTTAGCACACGGACAGGGGAGGTATGGCTACACCTTC.